This T cell receptor beta chain appears in the sequencing data of a study of shared clonotypes between healthy human individuals. Study information: Each donor's CD8 memory used one plate, CD8 naive two, each CD4 subset three.

Germline V gives CDR1 MDHEN, CDR2 SYDVKM. The ends lost 6 bases at V and 3 bases at J; junction bases unmatched: 11. This CDR3 region has 15 residues. The protocol was immunoSEQ multiplex PCR, while the TCRdb copy is restricted to in-frame clones and leaves out a portion. The sample contains around 2.5 million clones, over 85% of which appear only once. This receptor was obtained from a man between 18 and 29 years old in good health. Some clones in this sample may be carry-over from other donors' samples. The specimen sequenced was naive CD4+ T cells from PBMCs. Sample subset: CD45RA+ positively selected. This rearrangement joins TRBV28 to TRBJ2-7; 7 bases align to TRBD2. The CDR3 DNA sequence: TGTGCCAGCAGGGAAGGGCTAGCGGAAATCTACGAGCAGTACTTC. Its protein product is CASREGLAEIYEQYF. Complete variable domain (other parts from reference TRBV28 and TRBJ2-7): DVKVTQSSRYLVKRTGEKVFLECVQDMDHENMFWYRQDPGLGLRLIYFSYDVKMKEKGDIPEGYSVSREKKERFSLILESASTNQTSMYLCASREGLAEIYEQYFGPGTRLTVT.